The rows below give T cell receptor beta chains drawn from one sample of a study of control samples from healthy donors and cancer patients. Clones were sequenced by immunoSEQ multiplex PCR, and TCRdb holds only the in-frame ones, with some missing. The sample consists of 60,000 to 70,000 clones, 75% to 90% of them appearing once. Specimen: PBMCs. Receptors were obtained from a woman aged 50 to 60 with lung cancer. Each CDR3 is given with its conserved first and last residue. The D gene is left open where the match is weak. For some rows the clone size is stated as once, few or many, or as a class when expanded; others skip it.

clone_size	v_call	d_call	j_call	cdr3_nt	cdr3_aa
once	TRBV27	TRBD1	TRBJ1-1	TGTGCCAGCAGTTTATCAGGGGGCAACACTGAAGCTTTCTTT	CASSLSGGNTEAFF
once	TRBV5-1	.	TRBJ2-7	TGCGCCAGCAGTCGGGACCGGTCCTACGAGCAGTACTTC	CASSRDRSYEQYF
.	TRBV13	TRBD1	TRBJ1-2	TGTGCCAGCAGCCTTCGGACAGGGAGTGGCTACACCTTC	CASSLRTGSGYTF
.	TRBV24-1	.	TRBJ2-6	TGTGCCACCAGTCAAACTTCAGGGACTGGGGCCAACGTCCTGACTTTC	CATSQTSGTGANVLTF
.	TRBV12-5	TRBD2	TRBJ2-3	TGTGCTAGTGGTTCCCATAGCGGGGGAACAGATACGCAGTATTTT	CASGSHSGGTDTQYF
.	TRBV11-2	.	TRBJ1-1	TGTGCCAGCAGCTTAGAAGGGGTCGGTGAAGCTTTCTTT	CASSLEGVGEAFF
.	TRBV3-1/TRBV3-2	.	TRBJ2-1	TGTGCCAGCAGCCAAGATGACACCGGGACAACTCGCAATGAGCAGTTCTTC	CASSQDDTGTTRNEQFF
.	TRBV27	.	TRBJ1-5	TGTGCCAGCAGTTTACTCAGGGGTAGCAATCAGCCCCAGCATTTT	CASSLLRGSNQPQHF
.	TRBV7-9	.	TRBJ1-1	TGTGCCAGCAGCTTAGTCCAGGGGAACACTGAAGCTTTCTTT	CASSLVQGNTEAFF
.	TRBV11-2	.	TRBJ1-5	TGTGCCAGCAGCTTAGGGGGTAGAGGGAGCAATCAGCCCCAGCATTTT	CASSLGGRGSNQPQHF
.	TRBV6-5	TRBD1	TRBJ2-2	TGTGCCAGCAAGGAGGACAGGGGGCGCACCGGGGAGCTGTTTTTT	CASKEDRGRTGELFF
.	TRBV6-5	.	TRBJ1-1	TGTGCCAGCAGTTACGGAGACAGGAGGGGAACTGAAGCTTTCTTT	CASSYGDRRGTEAFF
.	TRBV9	TRBD2	TRBJ2-1	TGTGCCAGCAGCGTAGTAGCGGGAGGGGATGAGCAGTTCTTC	CASSVVAGGDEQFF
.	TRBV7-2	TRBD1	TRBJ1-5	TGTGCCAGCAGCCAGGACAGGGACGGCAATCAGCCCCAGCATTTT	CASSQDRDGNQPQHF
.	TRBV7-2	.	TRBJ1-1	TGTGCCAGCAGCTTAGTTCGGACTGAAGCTTTCTTT	CASSLVRTEAFF
.	TRBV11-3	TRBD1	TRBJ1-6	TGTGCCAGCAGAGGACAGGCGTCCTATAATTCACCCCTCCACTTT	CASRGQASYNSPLHF
.	TRBV7-6	.	TRBJ2-3	TGTGCCAGCAGCTTAGCGGTCATGGACTTCCGGGGGCGGGGGAAGGCAGATACGCAGTATTTT	CASSLAVMDFRGRGKADTQYF
.	TRBV18	TRBD1	TRBJ1-3	TGTGCCAGCTCACCGACAGGGGGCGAAAACACCATATATTTT	CASSPTGGENTIYF
once	TRBV18	.	TRBJ2-7	TGTGCCAGCTCACCACTATCAGACTCCTACGAGCAGTACTTC	CASSPLSDSYEQYF
.	TRBV2	.	TRBJ1-2	TGTGCCAATAGGGGGGGCAGGGGTAACTATGGCTACACCTTC	CANRGGRGNYGYTF
.	TRBV6-5	.	TRBJ1-1	TGTGCCAGCAGTCATAACACTGAAGCTTTCTTT	CASSHNTEAFF
.	TRBV6-2/TRBV6-3	.	TRBJ1-1	TGTGCCAGCAGTTACTCCCGGGACACGAACACTGAAGCTTTCTTT	CASSYSRDTNTEAFF
once	TRBV19	.	TRBJ2-7	TGTGCCAGTAGTTCGGGGGACAGTTCCACCTACGAGCAGTACTTC	CASSSGDSSTYEQYF
.	TRBV28	.	TRBJ1-6	TGTGCCAGCAGTTTAGGGCAGAATAATTCACCCCTCCACTTT	CASSLGQNNSPLHF
.	TRBV5-1	TRBD2	TRBJ2-3	TGCGCCAGCAGCTTCTCAGCGGGGGGGTTCACAGATACGCAGTATTTT	CASSFSAGGFTDTQYF
.	TRBV6-2/TRBV6-3	TRBD1	TRBJ1-5	TGTGCCAGCAGTGCCCCAGGGGGGAATCAGCCCCAGCATTTT	CASSAPGGNQPQHF
.	TRBV18	.	TRBJ1-1	TGTGCCAGCTCCGGAGACAGGAACACTGAAGCTTTCTTT	CASSGDRNTEAFF
.	TRBV6-5	.	TRBJ2-1	TGTGCCAGCAGCCGAACAGCGCTTCCCTACAATGAGCAGTTCTTC	CASSRTALPYNEQFF
few	TRBV12-5	TRBD1	TRBJ2-3	TGTGCTAGTGGTTCCCGACAGGGTAAAAGCACAGATACGCAGTATTTT	CASGSRQGKSTDTQYF
once	TRBV2	.	TRBJ1-6	TGTGCCAGCAGTCAGGGACCTCCACCCCTCCACTTT	CASSQGPPPLHF
.	TRBV11-2	.	TRBJ1-2	TGTGCCAGCAGCTTATTGTCAGCTAACTATGGCTACACCTTC	CASSLLSANYGYTF
.	TRBV7-2	.	TRBJ1-1	TGTGCCAGCAGCTTTCTCGGGGGGGGAAACACTGAAGCTTTCTTT	CASSFLGGGNTEAFF
.	TRBV6-5	TRBD1	TRBJ2-7	TGTGCCAGCAGACAGGGGAGAACCTACGAGCAGTACTTC	CASRQGRTYEQYF
.	TRBV15	.	TRBJ1-1	TGTGCCACCAGCAGAGAACGAATGGACACTGAAGCTTTCTTT	CATSRERMDTEAFF
.	TRBV9	TRBD2	TRBJ2-6	TGTGCCAGTAGCGGGGCAAGCTCTGGGGCCAACGTCCTGACTTTC	CASSGASSGANVLTF
few	TRBV19	.	TRBJ2-7	TGTGCCAGTAGTACCCGGGACCTATCCTACGAGCAGTACTTC	CASSTRDLSYEQYF
.	TRBV7-7	.	TRBJ1-4	TGTGCCAGCAGCTTAGCTCTCTTTGAAAAACTGTTTTTT	CASSLALFEKLFF
.	TRBV12-5	.	TRBJ1-4	TGTGCTAGTGGTACCGGAAAGGACAATGAAAAACTGTTTTTT	CASGTGKDNEKLFF
.	TRBV24-1	.	TRBJ1-6	TGTGCCACCCGGGGGGTTCGGCGTAACTCCTATAATTCACCCCTCCACTTT	CATRGVRRNSYNSPLHF
once	TRBV11-2	.	TRBJ2-7	TGTGCCAGCAGCCCGTTAAACGAGCAGTACTTC	CASSPLNEQYF
few	TRBV2	.	TRBJ2-1	TGTGCCAGCAGTCCGGGTCACTACAATGAGCAGTTCTTC	CASSPGHYNEQFF
.	TRBV27	.	TRBJ1-1	TGTGCCAGCAGTTTACTCGGGGGAAACACTGAAGCTTTCTTT	CASSLLGGNTEAFF
few	TRBV14	.	TRBJ2-7	TGTGCCAGCAGCCAAGGAAAAGGAACCGAGCAGTACTTC	CASSQGKGTEQYF
few	TRBV4-3	TRBD1	TRBJ1-2	TGCGCCAGCAGCGGCGGGACAGGGGGCTCCAAGGGCTACACCTTC	CASSGGTGGSKGYTF
.	TRBV19	.	TRBJ1-1	TGTGCCAGTAGTATACCTCGGGGGCGGAGTGATCAGATGAACACTGAAGCTTTCTTT	CASSIPRGRSDQMNTEAFF
.	TRBV18	.	TRBJ1-1	TGTGCCAGCTCCGGACGGACGAACACTGAAGCTTTCTTT	CASSGRTNTEAFF